This T cell receptor (beta chain) was recovered during a study of human T cells and chemical hapten exposure. Unfractionated whole blood yielded the extracted total RNA. It was the library that attached unique molecular identifiers to individual cDNA molecules. Original handling: Samples contained a median of about 96,000 TCRs, with a range of about 20,000 to 750,000. TCRdb re-called the 5' RACE reads through MiXCR, storing one row per CDR3 protein. TCRdb, not the authors, supplied the V and J calls. The table lists about 110,000 distinct CDR3 sequences, approximately 20% of them singletons. The CDR3 contains 16 residues. CDR1 and CDR2 from the germline V gene are SGHTA and FQGTGA. The J segment lost 7 bases and the V segment lost 5 bases, leaving 14 bases of the junction unmatched.

J is TRBJ2-4 and V is TRBV7-3, with TRBD1 matching 7 bases. The sequence was obtained from a human donor in good health. The CDR3: CASSPTGTAGVNIQYF. The CDR3 nucleotides are TGTGCCAGCAGCCCAACCGGGACAGCAGGGGTGAACATTCAGTACTTC.